These 30 T cell receptor beta chains originate from one sample sequenced in a study of graft-versus-host responses after intestinal transplantation (dated by TCRdb to the early 2020s). Their antigens remain unidentified. Libraries were constructed by the immunoSEQ multiplex PCR assay. TCRdb provides this immuneACCESS table in a form limited to in-frame rearrangements. Some clones are lacking; in checked studies, under half of them reflect an unresolved V gene, and why the rest are absent is not known. The sample yields more than 95,000 clones; over 85% were counted once. The ten top clones hold 1% to 1.5% of the sample. This sample's time point label indicates: cells obtained before transplantation from donor or recipient. The input for sequencing was unstimulated CD8+ T cells sorted from spleen or lymph node cells, taken before intestinal transplant. These receptors were obtained from a human donor who received an intestinal transplant.

The chain is built from TRBV5-6 and TRBJ2-7; D is uncertain. The germline V and J ends were trimmed by 1 base and 0 bases, with 11 bases remaining between them. CDR3 length: 15 amino acids. Germline values: CDR1 SGHDT, CDR2 YYEEEE. CDR3: CASSLRVPISYEQYF. The CDR3 nucleotides read TGTGCCAGCAGCTTGCGGGTCCCGATCTCCTACGAGCAGTACTTC.

The chain carries TRBV5-4 and TRBJ1-2; D is uncertain. Between the trimmed V and J ends, which lost 4 bases and 8 bases, there was a span of 18 bases. In germline, CDR1 is SGHNT, CDR2 YYREEE (reference sequence). The CDR3 loop spans 14 amino acids. This chain's CDR3 is CASSPGGFAGGYTF. CDR3 nucleotide sequence: TGTGCCAGCAGCCCGGGCGGGTTCGCGGGCGGCTACACCTTC.

The chain uses TRBV2 and TRBJ2-7; the D gene is possibly TRBD1 (6 bases). Germline V gene sequence: CDR1 SNHLY, CDR2 FYNNEI. The CDR3 totals 12 residues. V dropped 6 bases and J dropped 5 bases, with 11 bases sitting between them. This CDR3 reads CASRDRSNEQYF. In DNA, the CDR3 is TGTGCCAGCAGAGACAGGTCTAACGAGCAGTACTTC.

The chain links TRBV7-3 to TRBJ1-3; 7 nucleotides align to TRBD1. V was clipped by 0 bases and J by 0 bases; unmatched bases: 2. Per germline, CDR1 SGHTA and CDR2 FQGTGA. This CDR3 is built from 16 residues. The CDR3 sequence is CASSLTGTASGNTIYF. The CDR3 DNA sequence: TGTGCCAGCAGCTTAACCGGGACAGCCTCTGGAAACACCATATATTTT.

This chain joins TRBV4-1 and TRBJ2-7, with TRBD1 matching over 7 bases. The CDR3 loop spans 16 amino acids. The J segment lost 0 bases and the V segment lost 0 bases, leaving 5 bases of the junction unmatched. CDR1 MGHRA and CDR2 YSYEKL come from the germline V gene. CDR3 protein: CASSQETGTASYEQYF. The CDR3 DNA reads TGCGCCAGCAGCCAAGAGACCGGGACAGCCTCCTACGAGCAGTACTTC.

V usage is TRBV5-1 and J usage is TRBJ2-5, with a possible D match to TRBD1 (6 bases). The DNA end is a closer match to TRBJ2-7, so the J assignment may be wrong. Germline lookup yields CDR1 SGHRS and CDR2 YFSETQ. The CDR3 consists of 13 residues. CDR3 nucleotide sequence: TGCGCCAGCAAAAAACAGGGAACCTACGAGCAGTACTTC. Translating it yields CASKKQGTYEQYF.

The V gene is TRBV6-1, the J gene TRBJ2-2, with D unresolved. V lost 5 bases and J 5 bases, leaving 9 bases between the germline ends. The CDR3 loop spans 13 amino acids. From germline, CDR1 is MNHNS and CDR2 SASEGT. Here the CDR3 reads CASSSYSTGELFF. CDR3 nucleotides: TGTGCCAGCAGTTCCTACTCGACCGGGGAGCTGTTTTTT.

The chain uses TRBV6-5 and TRBJ1-1; TRBD1 might be the D (6 bases). Trimming took 2 bases from V and 5 from J, leaving 9 bases between them. The CDR3 length is 13 residues. Germline V CDR1 and CDR2: MNHEY, SVGAGI. CDR3 residues: CASSYERGTEAFF. The CDR3, as DNA: TGTGCCAGCAGTTACGAGAGGGGGACTGAAGCTTTCTTT.

The V and J genes are TRBV7-9 and TRBJ2-7; possible D gene TRBD1, 6 bases. In germline, CDR1 is SEHNR, CDR2 FQNEAQ (reference sequence). The CDR3 covers 12 residues. The V and J ends lost 4 bases and 3 bases respectively, with 7 bases between them. DNA for the CDR3: TGTGCCAGCAGCTGGACAGTCTACGAGCAGTACTTC. Translated, it gives CASSWTVYEQYF.

The CDR3 DNA is TGTGCCAGCAGCTCGGACAGGACCGATCAGCCCCAGCATTTT. Translated: CASSSDRTDQPQHF. The rearrangement links TRBV7-9 to TRBJ1-5, with 7 bases matching TRBD1. The CDR3 contains 14 residues. V lost 4 bases, J lost 5 bases, and 5 bases stayed unmatched. The germline CDR1 and CDR2 sequences are SEHNR and FQNEAQ (reference sequence).

The chain couples TRBV27 to TRBJ2-3; 9 bases match TRBD1. Germline V gene data show CDR1 as MNHEY and CDR2 as SMNVEV (reference sequence). The J segment lost 6 bases and the V segment lost 4 bases, leaving 8 bases of the junction unmatched. The CDR3 consists of 15 residues. The CDR3 nucleotides read TGTGCCAGCAGTTCTGGGACAGGGTTATCCGATACGCAGTATTTT. Protein: CASSSGTGLSDTQYF.

The chain recombines TRBV6-1 with TRBJ1-2, with 8 bases identical to TRBD1. CDR3 length: 12 amino acids. CDR1 and CDR2 from the germline V gene are MNHNS and SASEGT. The ends lost 8 bases at V and 7 bases at J; junction bases unmatched: 6. The CDR3 is CASVRTGSGYTF. The CDR3 coding sequence is TGTGCCAGCGTCAGGACAGGGAGTGGCTACACCTTC.

J is TRBJ2-1 and V is TRBV29-1; 7 bases align to TRBD2. Losses at the gene ends were 5 bases for V and 7 bases for J; bases not matched to a gene: 11. This CDR3 is 14 amino acids long. The germline V gene has CDR1 SQVTM and CDR2 ANQGSEA. The CDR3 reads CSVTGTPGGNEQFF. CDR3 sequence (DNA): TGCAGCGTTACCGGGACCCCGGGAGGAAATGAGCAGTTCTTC.

The V call is TRBV12-5, the J call TRBJ2-7; TRBD1 might be the D (6 bases). V was trimmed by 7 bases and J by 6 bases, leaving 19 bases between them. CDR1 and CDR2 from the germline V gene are LGHNT and FRNRAP. This CDR3 is 14 amino acids long. The DNA for the CDR3 is TGTGCTAGTGAAACAGGGCTTGGGTTAGGCGAGCAGTACTTC. Translated: CASETGLGLGEQYF.

The chain couples TRBV7-7 to TRBJ2-2; D gene uncertain. CDR3 length: 14 amino acids. V gave up 0 bases and J gave up 4 bases, with 6 bases separating them. Germline CDR1 SSHAT, CDR2 FNYEAQ (reference sequence). CDR3 DNA: TGTGCCAGCAGCTTAGCCGGCAGCACCGGGGAGCTGTTTTTT. Translation: CASSLAGSTGELFF. The full variable domain, with the rest looked up from reference TRBV7-7 and TRBJ2-2, is GAGVSQSPRYKVTKRGQDVTLRCDPISSHATLYWYQQALGQGPEFLTYFNYEAQPDKSGLPSDRFSAERPEGSISTLTIQRTEQRDSAMYRCASSLAGSTGELFFGEGSRLTVL.

The rearrangement links TRBV19 to TRBJ2-2; D may be TRBD1 or TRBD2 (5 bases each). Trimming cost V 0 bases and J 7 bases, with 15 bases left between them. CDR1 and CDR2 (germline): LNHDA, SQIVND (reference sequence). This CDR3 region has 16 residues. Here the CDR3 reads CASSIDRRGVDGELFF. The CDR3 bases are TGTGCCAGTAGTATAGATCGGAGAGGGGTTGACGGGGAGCTGTTTTTT.

In this sample, this clone turned up once. The rearrangement links TRBV2 to TRBJ1-1; perhaps TRBD1 as D (6 bases). The CDR3 is 12 amino acids. The germline V and J ends were trimmed by 5 bases and 7 bases, with 11 bases remaining between them. Germline assignment: CDR1 SNHLY and CDR2 FYNNEI. CDR3 region: CASSPGTLEAFF. CDR3 DNA: TGTGCCAGCAGTCCTGGGACACTTGAAGCTTTCTTT.

The chain links TRBV11-2 to TRBJ2-3; 12 bases align to TRBD2. There are 16 residues in the CDR3. The germline V gene has CDR1 SGHAT and CDR2 FQNNGV. After removal of 4 bases from V and 0 bases from J, the junction contained 2 bases not matched to a gene. CDR3 bases: TGTGCCAGCAGCTGGACTAGCGGGGCGAGCACAGATACGCAGTATTTT. It specifies CASSWTSGASTDTQYF.

This clone was recorded once. The rearrangement links TRBV7-9 to TRBJ2-7, with D tentatively TRBD2 (6 bases). The CDR3 runs 16 residues. Germline V gene data show CDR1 as SEHNR and CDR2 as FQNEAQ (reference sequence). Trimming removed 8 bases from V and 1 base from J, with 21 bases in between. CDR3: CASQPGWGDGSYEQYF. The CDR3 nucleotides are TGTGCCAGCCAACCGGGATGGGGGGATGGATCCTACGAGCAGTACTTC.

The gene calls are TRBV9 and TRBJ2-1, with D possibly being TRBD1 or TRBD2 (6 bases each). The CDR3 spans 15 residues. The V end was cut by 0 bases, the J end by 4 bases, with 11 bases between. CDR1 is SGDLS and CDR2 is YYNGEE in the germline V gene. The CDR3 protein is CASSVAGGTYNEQFF. Written as DNA, the CDR3 is TGTGCCAGCAGCGTAGCTGGCGGGACATACAATGAGCAGTTCTTC.

This rearrangement joins TRBV7-8 to TRBJ2-6; D remains unclear. The CDR3 has 16 residues. The V and J ends lost 1 base and 0 bases respectively, with 7 bases between them. Germline-derived CDR1 and CDR2 are SGHVS and FQNEAQ. The CDR3 sequence is CASSLELYSGANVLTF. The CDR3 DNA is TGTGCCAGCAGCTTAGAGCTGTACTCTGGGGCCAACGTCCTGACTTTC.

V and J are TRBV14 and TRBJ2-7; 8 nucleotides match TRBD1. Germline V lookup: CDR1 SGHDN, CDR2 FVKESK. V was pared by 4 bases and J by 6 bases, with 5 bases of the junction left unmatched. CDR3 length: 13 amino acids. DNA for the CDR3: TGTGCCAGCAGCCCCAGGACAGGGCCCGAGCAGTACTTC. Amino acids: CASSPRTGPEQYF. The whole variable domain, filled in from reference TRBV14 and TRBJ2-7, reads EAGVTQFPSHSVIEKGQTVTLRCDPISGHDNLYWYRRVMGKEIKFLLHFVKESKQDESGMPNNRFLAERTGGTYSTLKVQPAELEDSGVYFCASSPRTGPEQYFGPGTRLTVT.

The chain recombines TRBV6-6 with TRBJ1-6, with 8 bases lining up with TRBD1. J lost 13 bases, V lost 4 bases, and 12 bases had no gene match. CDR1 MNHNY and CDR2 SVGAGI come from the germline V gene (reference sequence). CDR3 length equals 15 residues. CDR3 DNA sequence: TGTGCCAGCAGTTTACCGGGACAGGAACAGAAGCCCCTCCACTTT. Its protein product is CASSLPGQEQKPLHF.

This clone was seen a single time. This chain joins TRBV13 and TRBJ1-6, with D perhaps matching TRBD1 (5 bases). From germline, CDR1 is PRHDT and CDR2 FYEKMQ (reference sequence). This CDR3 has 15 residues. Trimming shortened V by 5 bases and J by 6 bases, and 14 bases separated the two germline ends. DNA for the CDR3: TGTGCCAGCAGCGTGCTAGGGGTCCGTAATTCACCCCTCCACTTT. Amino acids: CASSVLGVRNSPLHF.

This chain connects TRBV9 to TRBJ2-1; TRBD2 is a possible D gene (6 bases). The CDR3 is 15 residues long. Per germline, CDR1 SGDLS and CDR2 YYNGEE. Trimming shortened V by 2 bases and J by 4 bases, and 13 bases separated the two germline ends. This chain's CDR3 is CASSVDGGVYNEQFF. In DNA, the CDR3 is TGTGCCAGCAGCGTGGACGGCGGGGTATACAATGAGCAGTTCTTC.

The CDR3 DNA is TGTGCCAGCAGCTTAGTTGGGACAGCCATGGATACGCAGTATTTT. Encoded protein: CASSLVGTAMDTQYF. The chain couples TRBV11-2 to TRBJ2-3, with 7 bases identical to TRBD1. Germline-derived CDR1 and CDR2 are SGHAT and FQNNGV. This CDR3 contains 15 residues. The J segment lost 6 bases and the V segment lost 1 base, leaving 7 bases of the junction unmatched.

The count of this clone is one. V usage is TRBV7-9 and J usage is TRBJ1-5, with D unclear. CDR3 size: 13 residues. CDR1 and CDR2 (germline): SEHNR, FQNEAQ (reference sequence). Trimming pared 5 bases from V and 2 bases from J, leaving 7 bases between. CDR3 protein: CASSRAGNQPQHF. In nucleotides, the CDR3 is TGTGCCAGCAGCAGGGCAGGCAATCAGCCCCAGCATTTT.

This chain uses TRBV9 with TRBJ2-5; TRBD2 agrees at 15 bases. This CDR3 contains 15 residues. Germline-derived CDR1 and CDR2 are SGDLS and YYNGEE. J was trimmed by 5 bases and V by 4 bases; bases with no gene match: 3. CDR3 in DNA: TGTGCCAGCAGCTCAGGGACTAGCGGGGGGGAGACCCAGTACTTC. It codes for CASSSGTSGGETQYF.

The V gene is TRBV21-1, the J gene TRBJ1-5; no DNA check was done on the table's D call, TRBD1. TRBV21-1 counts as a pseudogene. This CDR3 has 15 residues. The CDR3 here is CASPVFRDNDQPQHF. As DNA, the CDR3 is TGTGCCAGCCCAGTTTTCCGGGACAATGATCAGCCCCAGCATTTT.

This sequence joins TRBV7-9 and TRBJ2-3, with 9 positions matching TRBD1. The CDR3 has 16 amino acids. Germline V gene data show CDR1 as SEHNR and CDR2 as FQNEAQ (reference sequence). V trimming: 3 bases; J trimming: 0 bases; junction bases outside the gene matches: 4. The CDR3, as DNA: TGTGCCAGCAGCTTCCGGGACAGGGATAGCACAGATACGCAGTATTTT. Translation gives CASSFRDRDSTDTQYF. Filled out from reference TRBV7-9 and TRBJ2-3, the complete variable domain reads DTGVSQNPRHKITKRGQNVTFRCDPISEHNRLYWYRQTLGQGPEFLTYFQNEAQLEKSRLLSDRFSAERPKGSFSTLEIQRTEQGDSAMYLCASSFRDRDSTDTQYFGPGTRLTVL.